This T cell receptor (beta chain) derives from a study of T cell responses to AZD1222 COVID-19 vaccine. Study overall: Pooling was applied to second doses at about 4 or about 12 weeks.

The assay was immunoSEQ multiplex PCR, and TCRdb's table has in-frame clones only and misses some. This table holds 200,000 or so clones, 85% to 95% found once. Broader study findings: Breadth and depth of Spike-specific TCRs rose after two AZD1222 doses. Within unmutated variant regions lay the reported targets of nearly half of spike-specific TCRs. Spike was spanned by vaccine-associated CD4 TCRs, which were dominant at 160-218 and 743-854.

In its sample, this clone was seen a few times. No antigen is known for it. The clonotype originates from an adult in good health. The sample here was peripheral blood, taken on day 0 of AZD1222 vaccination.

The CDR3 spells CATSVAGTGVEQYV. The DNA for the CDR3 is TGTGCCACCAGTGTAGCTGGGACAGGGGTCGAGCAGTACGTC. This rearrangement joins TRBV24-1 to TRBJ2-7, with TRBD1 matching over 10 bases. The germline V gene has CDR1 KGHDR and CDR2 SFDVKD. J lost 6 bases, V lost 5 bases, and 6 bases had no gene match. CDR3 length: 14 residues.